The present entry profiles one TCR beta chain with its context. No antigen is known for it. Base-call qualities are not available, and no considerably larger clone is one nucleotide away. The sample originates from a study of control samples from healthy donors and cancer patients (dated by TCRdb to 2020 to 2021). Taken from cysteine to phenylalanine, the CDR3 has 20 residues. Left in the record is the CDR3 DNA by itself, 60 bases read in frame from the first base. For CDR1 and CDR2, the germline V gene lists KGHSH and LQKENI. Relative to germline, V is missing 4 bases and J is missing 1 base, with 18 bases of the junction outside any gene match. The receptor library was made with the immunoSEQ multiplex PCR assay. The immuneACCESS repertoire file appears here via TCRdb, limited to in-frame rearrangements. These files lack a portion of the clones; in checked studies, under half of the deficit traces to unresolved V genes, and the cause of the others is not known. Counted in this sample were just under 75,000 clones; 87% of them appeared once. The ten largest clones represent over 3.5% of the sample.

The receptor comes from a woman in her fifties or sixties in good health. Here the chain combines TRBV18 and TRBJ1-3; 8 middle bases align to TRBD1. The sequenced sample was blood. CDR3 loop: CASSRRPPDREGYSGNTIYF. Read as DNA, the sequence is TGTGCCAGCTCACGCCGTCCCCCGGACAGGGAGGGTTATTCTGGAAACACCATATATTTT.